This is a list of T cell receptor beta chains from one sample in a study of identical twins. Each CDR3 protein gets one entry after TCRdb re-called the 5' RACE reads with MiXCR. The sample contains 420,000 or so distinct CDR3 sequences, less than 20% of which appear only once. Sequencing was performed on naive T cells sorted from blood. The receptors here all came from a man in his fifties in good health. Both conserved end residues are trimmed from each CDR3. D genes are given only for firm matches. Size is stated for part of the rows, as once, few or many counts, or as a class when the clone is expanded.

D gene	V gene	clone size	J gene	CDR3 protein
TRBD2	TRBV6-2/TRBV6-3	-	TRBJ2-5	ASSFPGLAARYQETQY
-	TRBV3-1	-	TRBJ1-6	ASSQDSWTLH
-	TRBV11-2	few	TRBJ2-5	ASSVRGWEETQY
-	TRBV7-2	-	TRBJ1-1	ASSTLGALNTEAF
-	TRBV7-9	many	TRBJ2-7	ASSGRQESYEQY
-	TRBV7-9	few	TRBJ2-1	ASSYRGGSDEQF
TRBD2	TRBV7-9	many	TRBJ2-5	ASSTGGARTVTQY
TRBD1	TRBV6-1	many	TRBJ1-2	ASSATGERLGNT
-	TRBV10-3	-	TRBJ2-1	AISDPPGVAGSDNEQF
TRBD1	TRBV6-2/TRBV6-3	many	TRBJ1-5	ASSYSTGTGMRNQPQH
TRBD2	TRBV7-2	few	TRBJ2-1	ASSLTAGASGEQF
-	TRBV3-1	-	TRBJ1-2	ASSQDVQGYGYT
TRBD2	TRBV14	many	TRBJ2-7	ASSRPGLAFYEQY
TRBD1	TRBV6-1	many	TRBJ2-3	ASIGPPRGQGDTQY
-	TRBV5-5	-	TRBJ1-6	ASSLGLDRINSPLH
TRBD2	TRBV20-1	few	TRBJ2-7	SARDLPRTSGVGWAYEQY
TRBD1	TRBV2	-	TRBJ1-1	ASREGTGGLNTEAF
TRBD1	TRBV7-2	-	TRBJ2-7	ASSLARGTGDPYEQY
-	TRBV19	-	TRBJ2-1	ASSNGYSYNEQF
-	TRBV2	once	TRBJ2-5	ASRRDILYRETQY
-	TRBV6-2/TRBV6-3	few	TRBJ2-7	ASSYLLGYEQY
-	TRBV20-1	many	TRBJ2-6	SANRVPQANVLT
TRBD2	TRBV10-1	few	TRBJ2-7	ASSDPTGGDEQY
TRBD2	TRBV7-8	-	TRBJ2-5	ASSIGLAQETQY
TRBD1	TRBV4-2	-	TRBJ1-1	ASSQSSGTVNEAF
-	TRBV5-1	many	TRBJ2-2	ASSFRDFIYTGELF
TRBD1	TRBV5-8	few	TRBJ2-7	ASSRASGQGNEQY
TRBD2	TRBV6-1	-	TRBJ2-3	ASSPGLAGFTDTQY
-	TRBV7-6	few	TRBJ2-2	ASSPGASGTGELF